This T cell receptor beta chain was recovered during a study of early T cells in non-severe SARS-CoV-2 infection. Background on the study: Sequenced material consisted of bulk RNA (from unsorted whole blood), and chains were unpaired.

Findings and limits, study-wide: Reliance on VDJdb matching favored anti-spike CD8 responses; private and CD4 specificities were missed.

CDR3 length equals 13 residues. CDR1 and CDR2 (germline): SGHRS, YFSETQ. Trimming shortened V by 1 base and J by 2 bases, and 6 bases separated the two germline ends. This clonotype appeared many times. The antigen is not known. Separate cDNA molecules each had unique molecular identifiers attached to them. TCRdb re-called the 5' RACE reads with MiXCR, one entry per CDR3 protein. The table has around 35,000 distinct CDR3 sequences, under 8% seen once. This rearrangement joins TRBV5-1 to TRBJ2-5, with unresolved D. The sequence was collected from an adult who was a healthcare worker with PCR-confirmed SARS-CoV-2 infection or an uninfected control (not recorded which). Source material: whole blood. The CDR3 nucleotides read TGCGCCAGCAGCTTGAAACAGCAAGAGACCCAGTACTTC. Its protein product is CASSLKQQETQYF.